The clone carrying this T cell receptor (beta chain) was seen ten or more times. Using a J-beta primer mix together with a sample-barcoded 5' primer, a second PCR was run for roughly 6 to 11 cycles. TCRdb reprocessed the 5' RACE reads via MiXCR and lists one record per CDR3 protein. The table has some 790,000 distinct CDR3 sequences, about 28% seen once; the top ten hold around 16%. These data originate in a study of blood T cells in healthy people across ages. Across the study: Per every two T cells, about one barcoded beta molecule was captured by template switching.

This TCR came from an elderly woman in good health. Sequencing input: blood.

The CDR3 spells CASGPLGADTQYF. The CDR3 DNA sequence: TGTGCTAGTGGTCCCCTCGGTGCAGATACGCAGTATTTT. The rearrangement joins TRBV12-5 to TRBJ2-3, with D uncertain. V gave up 5 bases and J gave up 4 bases, with 10 bases separating them. Germline assignment: CDR1 LGHNT and CDR2 FRNRAP. This CDR3 spans 13 amino acids.